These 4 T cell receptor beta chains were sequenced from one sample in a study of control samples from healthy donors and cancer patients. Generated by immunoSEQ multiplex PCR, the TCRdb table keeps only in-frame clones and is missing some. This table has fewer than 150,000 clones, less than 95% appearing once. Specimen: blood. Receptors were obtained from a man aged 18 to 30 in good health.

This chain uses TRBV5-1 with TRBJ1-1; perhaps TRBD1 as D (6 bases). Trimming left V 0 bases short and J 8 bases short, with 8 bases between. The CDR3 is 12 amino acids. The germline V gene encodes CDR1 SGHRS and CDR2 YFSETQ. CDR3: CASSLGQGEAFF. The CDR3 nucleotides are TGCGCCAGCAGCTTGGGGCAGGGGGAAGCTTTCTTT.

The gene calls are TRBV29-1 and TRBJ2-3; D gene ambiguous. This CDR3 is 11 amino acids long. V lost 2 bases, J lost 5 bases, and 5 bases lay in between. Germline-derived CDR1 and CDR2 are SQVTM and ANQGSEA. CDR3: CSVEKVDTQYF. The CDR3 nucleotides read TGCAGCGTTGAAAAGGTAGATACGCAGTATTTT.

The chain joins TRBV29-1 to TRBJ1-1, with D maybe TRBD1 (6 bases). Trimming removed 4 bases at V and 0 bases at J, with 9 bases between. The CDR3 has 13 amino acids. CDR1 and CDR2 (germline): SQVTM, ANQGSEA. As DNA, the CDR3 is TGCAGCGTTGTGGGGGGCCTGAACACTGAAGCTTTCTTT. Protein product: CSVVGGLNTEAFF.

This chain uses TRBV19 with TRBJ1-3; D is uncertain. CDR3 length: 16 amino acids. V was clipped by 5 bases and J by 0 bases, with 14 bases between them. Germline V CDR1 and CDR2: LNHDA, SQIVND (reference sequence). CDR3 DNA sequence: TGTGCCAGTAGTTGGGGAGGACTTGGCTCTGGAAACACCATATATTTT. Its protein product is CASSWGGLGSGNTIYF.